This TCR beta chain was recorded in a study of cytomegalovirus exposure and HLA in healthy donors. Whole-study findings and limits: Within the data, a cluster of highly shared sequence variants was likely a sequencing artifact. What a later analysis reportedly showed was that an Asian-associated ancestry cluster had fewer N-insertions than the roughly 670-donor mean. Investigators reported over 150 TCR beta chains as tied to cytomegalovirus.

This clone appeared once. Its target is unknown. The PCR ran on 60 Vbeta and 13 Jbeta primers. Per the original methods: Counted up in a later analysis, unique TCR beta chains came to some 72 million, with about 9.9 million shared. Profiled with immunoSEQ multiplex PCR; TCRdb holds only in-frame clones, not every one. D and trimming come from the DNA, and the V and J calls and clone size come from that table. The profile shows around 65,000 clones, around 62% of them singletons. The CDR3 sequence is 13 residues long. The V end lost 7 bases, the J end lost 1 base, and 10 bases lay between the germline ends. Germline CDR1 reads SQVTM; CDR2 reads ANQGSEA.

This chain connects TRBV29-1 to TRBJ2-2; possible D gene TRBD1, 6 bases. This TCR was sampled from a man in his thirties or forties in good health and CMV-seronegative. Sequencing was done on a sample of PBMCs. This chain's CDR3 is CSANRENTGELFF. The CDR3 DNA follows: TGCAGCGCGAACAGGGAGAACACCGGGGAGCTGTTTTTT.